These 27 T cell receptor beta chains were all obtained from the same sample, sequenced in a study of blood T cells in healthy people across ages. A sample-barcoded 5' primer and a J-beta primer mix were used in a second PCR of roughly 7 to 11 cycles. Via MiXCR, TCRdb re-called the 5' RACE reads, giving one row per CDR3 protein. The data hold over 1.5 million distinct CDR3 sequences, with roughly 49% observed a single time. The source material was blood. The receptors here all came from a woman in her thirties or forties in good health.

The rearrangement links TRBV20-1 to TRBJ1-5; the D gene is possibly TRBD1 (5 bases). V lost 5 bases to trimming and J lost 6 bases, with 14 bases between them. The CDR3 consists of 13 residues. Germline V gene data show CDR1 as DFQATT and CDR2 as SNEGSKA (reference sequence). The CDR3, as DNA: TGCAGTGCTCGGCGGGGCGGCGGTCAGCCCCAGCATTTT. As protein: CSARRGGGQPQHF.

J is TRBJ1-2 and V is TRBV12-3 or TRBV12-4; D unclear. V was clipped by 2 bases and J by 8 bases, with 12 bases between them. The CDR3 extends over 13 amino acids. CDR3 sequence reads: CASSLLSATGYTF. The CDR3 DNA is TGTGCCAGCAGTTTATTATCGGCTACGGGCTACACCTTC.

The chain has TRBV7-8 and TRBJ2-3; 8 nucleotides line up with TRBD1. Trimming removed 7 bases from V and 5 bases from J; junction bases left unmatched: 8. The length of the CDR3 is 14 residues. Germline CDR1 is SGHVS and CDR2 is FQNEAQ. The chain's CDR3 is CASTLGTGGDTQYF. DNA for the CDR3: TGTGCCAGCACCCTAGGGACAGGCGGAGATACGCAGTATTTT. Full variable domain (outside the CDR3, taken from reference TRBV7-8 and TRBJ2-3): GAGVSQSPRYKVAKRGQDVALRCDPISGHVSLFWYQQALGQGPEFLTYFQNEAQLDKSGLPSDRFFAERPEGSVSTLKIQRTQQEDSAVYLCASTLGTGGDTQYFGPGTRLTVL.

The rearrangement joins TRBV10-1 to TRBJ1-1, with D possibly matching TRBD1 (6 bases). Germline CDR1 WNHNN, CDR2 SYGVQD (reference sequence). The CDR3 covers 17 residues. Trimming removed 2 bases at V and 1 base at J, with 17 bases between. This CDR3 is CASSELSSGTPNTEAFF. Written as DNA, the CDR3 is TGCGCCAGCAGTGAGCTTAGCTCCGGGACACCGAACACTGAAGCTTTCTTT.

The chain employs TRBV11-2 and TRBJ2-3; the match to TRBD2 covers 7 bases. The V gene's germline CDR1 is SGHAT and CDR2 FQNNGV. With 5 bases clipped from V and 0 bases from J, the junction kept 11 bases outside the gene matches. This CDR3 has 17 residues. CDR3 sequence (DNA): TGTGCCAGCAGCCCCTTCTTGGCGGGGGATAGCACAGATACGCAGTATTTT. This encodes CASSPFLAGDSTDTQYF.

A few counts support this clonotype. This chain uses TRBV7-2 with TRBJ2-4, with D tentatively TRBD2 (6 bases). Matching the DNA end better, TRBJ2-5 makes the J call doubtful. This CDR3 region has 14 residues. CDR1 is SGHTA and CDR2 is FQGNSA in the germline V gene. DNA of the CDR3: TGTGCCAGCAGCCTCTGGGGGGATGCGGAGACCCAGTACTTC. As protein: CASSLWGDAETQYF.

This clonotype was seen more than once but under ten times. The genes are TRBV7-9 and TRBJ2-7, with 10 bases that match TRBD2. This CDR3 has 13 residues. The V and J ends lost 3 bases and 7 bases, in that order; junction bases with no gene match: 3. Germline V gene sequence: CDR1 SEHNR, CDR2 FQNEAQ (reference sequence). The CDR3 region is CASSFELAGEQYF. CDR3 in DNA: TGTGCCAGCAGCTTCGAACTAGCGGGAGAGCAGTACTTC.

This chain joins TRBV9 and TRBJ1-2; possible D gene TRBD1, 6 bases. The CDR3 runs to 13 residues. Germline V gene lookup returns CDR1 SGDLS and CDR2 YYNGEE. Between the trimmed V and J ends, which lost 3 bases and 10 bases, there was a span of 16 bases. The CDR3 region is CASSATGSGDYTF. DNA for the CDR3: TGTGCCAGCAGCGCGACAGGAAGTGGAGACTACACCTTC.

J is TRBJ2-3 and V is TRBV6-6; TRBD2 agrees at 11 bases. The CDR3 runs to 17 residues. Germline V gives CDR1 MNHNY, CDR2 SVGAGI (reference sequence). V dropped 6 bases and J dropped 5; count of bases not matched to a gene: 13. The DNA for the CDR3 is TGTGCCAGCAGCACCCGGGCCCGTAGCGGGGGGGTAGATACGCAGTATTTT. It yields the protein CASSTRARSGGVDTQYF.

This rearrangement joins TRBV7-8 to TRBJ1-5; TRBD1 agrees at 8 bases. Germline loops: CDR1 SGHVS, CDR2 FQNEAQ. The CDR3 spans 18 residues. The J segment lost 6 bases and the V segment lost 2 bases, leaving 15 bases of the junction unmatched. CDR3 loop: CASSLFSAGGSLGQPQHF. CDR3 coding DNA: TGTGCCAGCAGCTTATTTTCGGCAGGGGGCTCCCTCGGTCAGCCCCAGCATTTT.

This clonotype was counted between two and nine times. V and J are TRBV29-1 and TRBJ2-4; no definite D call. Judging by the DNA end, TRBJ2-7 fits better; the J call may be wrong. The CDR3 consists of 12 residues. CDR1 is SQVTM, CDR2 ANQGSEA, per germline. The CDR3 loop reads CSVGHSLGEQYF. CDR3 coding DNA: TGCAGCGTTGGCCACAGTTTGGGCGAGCAGTACTTC.

The rearrangement uses TRBV6-5 and TRBJ2-1, with 9 positions matching TRBD2. The germline CDR1 and CDR2 sequences are MNHEY and SVGAGI. The CDR3 contains 16 residues. V lost 2 bases to trimming and J lost 2 bases; unmatched junction nucleotides: 4. The CDR3 DNA is TGTGCCAGCAGTTACCTCGAGCGGGGGGCCTACAATGAGCAGTTCTTC. Protein: CASSYLERGAYNEQFF.

The chain couples TRBV20-1 to TRBJ2-4; D might be TRBD1 or TRBD2, each matching 5 bases. V was pared by 1 base and J by 13 bases, with 8 bases between. The CDR3 contains 10 residues. In germline, CDR1 is DFQATT, CDR2 SNEGSKA (reference sequence). CDR3 DNA: TGCAGTGCTAGAGGAGGGGAGCAGTACTTC. It yields the protein CSARGGEQYF.

The rearrangement joins TRBV7-9 to TRBJ1-2, with a tentative D call TRBD1 (6 bases). Germline V lookup: CDR1 SEHNR, CDR2 FQNEAQ (reference sequence). CDR3 length: 16 amino acids. V dropped 5 bases and J dropped 2 bases, with 18 bases sitting between them. CDR3 region: CASSQTFGRGNYGYTF. As DNA, the CDR3 is TGTGCCAGCAGCCAAACCTTCGGAAGGGGGAACTATGGCTACACCTTC.

V and J are TRBV18 and TRBJ2-1; 13 bases are shared with TRBD2. J lost 9 bases, V lost 1 base, and 6 bases had no gene match. The CDR3 has 16 residues. Germline V gene sequence: CDR1 KGHSH, CDR2 LQKENI. CDR3 in amino acids: CASSPQLAGGPSEQFF. In DNA, the CDR3 is TGTGCCAGCTCACCACAACTAGCGGGGGGGCCGAGTGAGCAGTTCTTC.

This chain uses TRBV7-9 with TRBJ1-1; 9 bases fit TRBD1. Trimming cost V 5 bases and J 0 bases; bases outside gene matches: 10. There are 17 residues in the CDR3. CDR1 SEHNR and CDR2 FQNEAQ come from the germline V gene (reference sequence). CDR3 sequence: CASSPPGQGGMNTEAFF. CDR3 coding DNA: TGTGCCAGCAGCCCACCGGGACAGGGTGGAATGAACACTGAAGCTTTCTTT.

V is TRBV7-2 and J is TRBJ2-1; 10 nucleotides align to TRBD1. Germline V gives CDR1 SGHTA, CDR2 FQGNSA. This CDR3 region has 15 residues. V shed 5 bases, J shed 7 bases, and the junction held 8 bases outside the gene matches. Here the CDR3 reads CASSPDRGSSNEQFF. The CDR3 DNA is TGTGCCAGCAGCCCGGACAGGGGGAGTTCAAATGAGCAGTTCTTC.

This chain links TRBV10-3 with TRBJ1-1; the D gene is possibly TRBD1 (5 bases). Germline V gene data show CDR1 as ENHRY and CDR2 as SYGVKD. Trimming took 8 bases from V and 3 from J, leaving 13 bases between them. CDR3 length: 13 residues. The CDR3 is CAISWGVDTEAFF. In nucleotides, the CDR3 is TGTGCCATCTCGTGGGGGGTGGACACTGAAGCTTTCTTT.

The V and J genes are TRBV12-3 or TRBV12-4 and TRBJ1-2; 12 bases line up with TRBD1. The CDR3 loop spans 15 amino acids. The V segment lost 7 bases and the J segment 1 base; nucleotides outside the gene matches: 4. The CDR3 DNA sequence: TGTGCCAGCAAGGGACAGGGGGCCGGTAACTATGGCTACACCTTC. Protein sequence: CASKGQGAGNYGYTF.

The chain recombines TRBV7-8 with TRBJ1-2; 7 bases match TRBD1. From germline, CDR1 is SGHVS and CDR2 FQNEAQ. With V trimmed by 5 bases and J by 9 bases, 9 bases remained unmatched. CDR3 length: 13 amino acids. The CDR3 bases are TGTGCCAGCAGCCCCGACAGGGCTTATCGCTACACCTTC. Its translation: CASSPDRAYRYTF.

A few counts support this clonotype. The gene calls are TRBV29-1 and TRBJ1-2; 7 nucleotides line up with TRBD1. The CDR3 extends over 15 amino acids. V gave up 6 bases and J gave up 8 bases; unmatched junction bases: 18. Germline CDR1 reads SQVTM; CDR2 reads ANQGSEA. CDR3: CSVLGDRDKIYGYTF. CDR3 sequence (DNA): TGCAGCGTCTTGGGAGACAGGGATAAAATTTACGGCTACACCTTC.

V gene TRBV7-2 combines with J gene TRBJ2-3; D is undetermined. V dropped 7 bases and J dropped 2 bases, with 13 bases sitting between them. Germline CDR1 and CDR2: SGHTA and FQGNSA. This CDR3 region has 14 residues. This CDR3 is CASTRELNTDTQYF. The CDR3 bases are TGTGCCAGCACCAGAGAGTTAAACACAGATACGCAGTATTTT. Combining the CDR3 with reference TRBV7-2 and TRBJ2-3 gives the whole variable domain GAGVSQSPSNKVTEKGKDVELRCDPISGHTALYWYRQSLGQGLEFLIYFQGNSAPDKSGLPSDRFSAERTGGSVSTLTIQRTQQEDSAVYLCASTRELNTDTQYFGPGTRLTVL.

This clonotype occurred many times. This chain uses TRBV7-2 with TRBJ2-6; no firm D call. This CDR3 is 14 amino acids long. V shed 2 bases and J shed 2 bases, with 4 bases lying between them. Germline-derived CDR1 and CDR2 are SGHTA and FQGNSA. CDR3 region: CASSLSAGANVLTF. CDR3 DNA: TGTGCCAGCAGCTTAAGCGCTGGGGCCAACGTCCTGACTTTC.

This clonotype was detected a few times. The chain combines TRBV12-3 or TRBV12-4 with TRBJ2-1; 8 bases agree with TRBD2. The ends lost 6 bases at V and 8 bases at J; junction bases unmatched: 12. This CDR3 comprises 15 residues. CDR3 nucleotides: TGTGCCAGCAGCGCTTTTGGGGCGGGGGGCGATGAGCAGTTCTTC. Translated, it gives CASSAFGAGGDEQFF.

The rearrangement joins TRBV7-9 to TRBJ2-7; possibly TRBD1 for D (6 bases). The CDR3 is made up of 13 amino acids. Between the trimmed V and J ends, which lost 5 bases and 5 bases, there was a span of 13 bases. Per germline, CDR1 SEHNR and CDR2 FQNEAQ (reference sequence). The CDR3 coding sequence is TGTGCCAGCAGCCCGCAAAACAGGGACGAGCAGTACTTC. Its translation is CASSPQNRDEQYF.

The chain recombines TRBV20-1 with TRBJ1-1, with TRBD1 as a possible D gene (5 bases). The germline gives CDR1 DFQATT, CDR2 SNEGSKA (reference sequence). The CDR3 is made up of 13 amino acids. V was trimmed by 5 bases and J by 1 base, leaving 11 bases between them. In nucleotides, the CDR3 is TGCAGTGCTCTGGGACGGGCGAACACTGAAGCTTTCTTT. Protein: CSALGRANTEAFF.

V and J are TRBV9 and TRBJ2-3, with TRBD2 as a possible D gene (6 bases). The ends were cut back, 3 bases at V and 3 bases at J, with 8 bases in the middle. Germline loops: CDR1 SGDLS, CDR2 YYNGEE. This CDR3 is 13 amino acids long. As DNA, the CDR3 is TGTGCCAGCAGCGCACTAGCTACAGATACGCAGTATTTT. It yields the protein CASSALATDTQYF.